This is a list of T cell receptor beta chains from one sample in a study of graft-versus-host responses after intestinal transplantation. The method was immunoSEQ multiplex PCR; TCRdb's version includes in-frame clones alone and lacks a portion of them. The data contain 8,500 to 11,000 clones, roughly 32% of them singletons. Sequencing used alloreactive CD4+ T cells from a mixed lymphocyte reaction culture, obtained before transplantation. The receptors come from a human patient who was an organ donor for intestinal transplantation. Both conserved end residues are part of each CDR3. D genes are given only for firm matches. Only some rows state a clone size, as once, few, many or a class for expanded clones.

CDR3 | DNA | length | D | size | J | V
CASSPRGWTSTDTQYF | TGCGCCAGCAGCCCGAGGGGATGGACTAGCACAGATACGCAGTATTTT | 16 | NA | few | TRBJ2-3 | TRBV10-1
CASTTGGDYSYEQYF | TGTGCCAGCACAACAGGGGGCGACTATTCCTACGAGCAGTACTTC | 15 | TRBD1 | NA | TRBJ2-7 | TRBV6-1
CASSPGTSGLPGELFF | TGTGCCAGCAGCCCCGGGACTAGCGGGTTGCCCGGGGAGCTGTTTTTT | 16 | TRBD2 | NA | TRBJ2-2 | TRBV4-2
CASSLASAGGHGYTF | TGCGCCAGCAGCTTGGCCTCGGCAGGGGGCCACGGCTACACCTTC | 15 | TRBD1 | few | TRBJ1-2 | TRBV5-1
CASSQVGRSGTEAFF | TGCGCCAGCAGCCAAGTGGGCAGGTCCGGTACTGAAGCTTTCTTT | 15 | NA | few | TRBJ1-1 | TRBV4-3
CASSLADNTEAFF | TGTGCCAGCAGCTTAGCGGACAACACTGAAGCTTTCTTT | 13 | NA | NA | TRBJ1-1 | TRBV7-2
CASSQAGLQYF | TGTGCCAGCAGCCAAGCCGGGTTACAGTACTTC | 11 | NA | few | TRBJ2-7 | TRBV14
CASSTGGTPSYNEQFF | TGTGCCAGCAGCACAGGGGGTACTCCCTCCTACAATGAGCAGTTCTTC | 16 | TRBD1 | few | TRBJ2-1 | TRBV9
CASSVGGFSYNEQFF | TGTGCCAGCAGCGTCGGGGGGTTCTCCTACAATGAGCAGTTCTTC | 15 | TRBD2 | NA | TRBJ2-1 | TRBV9
CASSEWGNTEAFF | TGTGCCAGCAGTGAATGGGGGAACACTGAAGCTTTCTTT | 13 | NA | once | TRBJ1-1 | TRBV25-1
CASSLDLQGYNEQFF | TGTGCCAGCAGCTTAGATCTACAGGGGTACAATGAGCAGTTCTTC | 15 | TRBD1 | few | TRBJ2-1 | TRBV11-2
CASSADRNQPQHF | TGTGCCAGCAGCGCAGACAGAAATCAGCCCCAGCATTTT | 13 | NA | NA | TRBJ1-5 | TRBV11-2
CASRPPLAGGIYEQYF | TGTGCCAGCAGGCCCCCCTTAGCGGGGGGGATCTACGAGCAGTACTTC | 16 | TRBD2 | medium-sized | TRBJ2-7 | TRBV2
CASIMTGSTPLHF | TGTGCCAGCATTATGACAGGGAGCACACCCCTCCACTTT | 13 | TRBD1 | few | TRBJ1-6 | TRBV6-5
CASSVSGLASTDTQYF | TGTGCCAGCAGCGTATCGGGACTAGCTAGCACAGATACGCAGTATTTT | 16 | TRBD2 | NA | TRBJ2-3 | TRBV9
CASSLMGYGYTF | TGTGCCAGCAGTTTAATGGGGTACGGCTACACCTTC | 12 | NA | medium-sized | TRBJ1-2 | TRBV28
CASSDWINYGYTF | TGTGCCAGCAGTGACTGGATTAACTATGGCTACACCTTC | 13 | NA | NA | TRBJ1-2 | TRBV6-1
CASRPTRSTSLAKNIQYF | TGTGCAAGTCGCCCCACCCGAAGTACTAGCTTGGCCAAAAACATTCAGTACTTC | 18 | NA | few | TRBJ2-4 | TRBV12-2
CASSLETVGQTQYF | TGTGCCAGCAGCTTAGAGACAGTCGGACAGACCCAGTACTTC | 14 | NA | NA | TRBJ2-5 | TRBV7-7
CASSPRQGGYNSPLHF | TGTGCCAGCTCACCACGGCAGGGTGGGTATAATTCACCCCTCCACTTT | 16 | NA | medium-sized | TRBJ1-6 | TRBV18
CASSHLPGGYYGYTF | TGTGCCAGCAGCCATCTTCCAGGGGGCTACTATGGCTACACCTTC | 15 | TRBD1 | few | TRBJ1-2 | TRBV6-1
CATRPFDEKLFF | TGTGCCACCAGGCCCTTTGATGAAAAACTGTTTTTT | 12 | NA | medium-sized | TRBJ1-4 | TRBV7-9
CASNVDLNTEAFF | TGTGCCAGCAACGTGGACTTGAACACTGAAGCTTTCTTT | 13 | NA | NA | TRBJ1-1 | TRBV2
CASSVTSGYTF | TGTGCCAGCAGCGTAACGAGCGGCTACACCTTC | 11 | NA | NA | TRBJ1-2 | TRBV9
CASSLVQPPYEQYF | TGCGCCAGCAGCTTGGTACAGCCTCCCTACGAGCAGTACTTC | 14 | NA | NA | TRBJ2-7 | TRBV5-1
CASSLLGDRAGEQYF | TGTGCCAGCAGTTTATTAGGGGACAGGGCGGGAGAGCAGTACTTC | 15 | TRBD1 | NA | TRBJ2-7 | TRBV27
CASSRENTGELFF | TGCGCCAGCTCTAGGGAGAACACCGGGGAGCTGTTTTTT | 13 | NA | NA | TRBJ2-2 | TRBV5-1